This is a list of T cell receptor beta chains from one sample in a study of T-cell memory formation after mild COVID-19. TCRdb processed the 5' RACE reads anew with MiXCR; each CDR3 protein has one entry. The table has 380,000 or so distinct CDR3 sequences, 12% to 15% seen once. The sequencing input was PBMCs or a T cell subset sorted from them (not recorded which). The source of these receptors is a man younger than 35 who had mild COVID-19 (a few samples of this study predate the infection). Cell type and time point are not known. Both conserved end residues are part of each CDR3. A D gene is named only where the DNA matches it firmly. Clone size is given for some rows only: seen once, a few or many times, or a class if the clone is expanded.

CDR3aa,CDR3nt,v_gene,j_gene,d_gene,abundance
CASSLALRQHPYTF,TGTGCCAGCAGCTTAGCGCTTAGGCAGCACCCCTACACCTTC,TRBV7-2,TRBJ1-2,.,.
CASSWTAGRGTEAFF,TGTGCCAGCAGTTGGACAGCGGGGCGAGGCACTGAAGCTTTCTTT,TRBV6-2/TRBV6-3,TRBJ1-1,.,.
CATSRGDSGYPGTQYF,TGTGCCACCAGCAGAGGTGATAGCGGCTACCCTGGGACGCAGTATTTT,TRBV15,TRBJ2-3,.,.
CAISLSWGNSPLHF,TGTGCCATCAGTCTATCATGGGGGAATTCACCCCTCCACTTT,TRBV10-3,TRBJ1-6,.,.
CASSLAWGPDTQYF,TGTGCCAGCAGCTTAGCGTGGGGCCCAGATACGCAGTATTTT,TRBV7-9,TRBJ2-3,.,.
CSAPVHSGNTIYF,TGCAGTGCTCCGGTCCATTCTGGAAACACCATATATTTT,TRBV20-1,TRBJ1-3,.,few
CASGGLAGDTQYF,TGTGCCAGCGGCGGACTAGCGGGGGATACGCAGTATTTT,TRBV2,TRBJ2-3,TRBD2,.
CASSLQGSGELFF,TGTGCCAGCAGCTTACAGGGCTCCGGGGAGCTGTTTTTT,TRBV7-9,TRBJ2-2,.,few
CASSLVLRGEQYF,TGTGCCAGCAGTTTAGTCCTCAGGGGCGAGCAGTACTTC,TRBV12-3/TRBV12-4,TRBJ2-7,.,few
CASSRQGAWGRGYTF,TGTGCCAGCTCTCGGCAGGGGGCGTGGGGTCGAGGCTACACCTTC,TRBV28,TRBJ1-2,TRBD1,.
CASSIPPGTGTSLLEFF,TGTGCCAGCAGCATCCCCCCGGGGACAGGGACCTCCCTATTGGAGTTCTTC,TRBV7-2,TRBJ2-1,TRBD1,.
CASRGTGGDTDTQYF,TGTGCCAGCCGGGGGACAGGGGGAGACACAGATACGCAGTATTTT,TRBV9,TRBJ2-3,TRBD1,few
CASSQTQNTEAFF,TGTGCCAGCTCACAAACCCAGAACACTGAAGCTTTCTTT,TRBV18,TRBJ1-1,.,.
CASSFIRLSGANVLTF,TGTGCCAGCAGCTTTATTAGGTTGTCTGGGGCCAACGTCCTGACTTTC,TRBV11-1,TRBJ2-6,.,few
CASSQEGVAGENTDTQYF,TGTGCCAGCAGCCAAGAAGGGGTGGCGGGGGAGAACACAGATACGCAGTATTTT,TRBV4-2,TRBJ2-3,TRBD2,.
CSARALSSGNTIYF,TGCAGTGCTAGGGCCCTGAGCTCTGGAAACACCATATATTTT,TRBV20-1,TRBJ1-3,.,.
CASSFRSGGAFF,TGTGCCAGCAGCTTTAGGTCGGGCGGAGCTTTCTTT,TRBV13,TRBJ1-1,.,few
CASGTTYEQYF,TGTGCCAGCGGGACCACCTACGAGCAGTACTTC,TRBV25-1,TRBJ2-7,.,few
CASSEQGGNTGELFF,TGTGCCAGCAGTGAGCAGGGTGGGAACACCGGGGAGCTGTTTTTT,TRBV2,TRBJ2-2,.,.
CASSLPSTELFF,TGTGCCAGCAGCTTACCCTCGACAGAGCTGTTTTTT,TRBV7-9,TRBJ2-2,.,few
CASSLGQGLFANYGYTF,TGTGCCAGCAGCTTAGGACAGGGTCTTTTTGCTAACTATGGCTACACCTTC,TRBV5-4,TRBJ1-2,TRBD1,.
CASSPLRDRVGTDTQYF,TGTGCCAGCTCACCCCTCCGGGACAGGGTCGGGACAGATACGCAGTATTTT,TRBV18,TRBJ2-3,TRBD1,.
CASSGQGFYTGELFF,TGTGCCAGTAGTGGACAGGGTTTTTACACCGGGGAGCTGTTTTTT,TRBV19,TRBJ2-2,TRBD1,.
CASSPRTDFDNEQFF,TGTGCCAGCTCACCACGGACAGATTTCGACAATGAGCAGTTCTTC,TRBV18,TRBJ2-1,.,few
CSAIDGNYGYTF,TGCAGTGCTATCGACGGGAACTATGGCTACACCTTC,TRBV20-1,TRBJ1-2,.,.
CASSYSSAAGGAYEQYF,TGTGCCAGCAGTTACTCGAGTGCGGCAGGGGGCGCGTACGAGCAGTACTTC,TRBV6-5,TRBJ2-7,TRBD1,.
CASGWGPEKLFF,TGTGCCAGCGGTTGGGGGCCTGAAAAACTGTTTTTT,TRBV7-8,TRBJ1-4,.,.
CASSLDPGTSTDTQYF,TGTGCCAGCAGCTTGGATCCCGGGACTAGCACAGATACGCAGTATTTT,TRBV5-5,TRBJ2-3,.,.
CASSSTPGINSPLHF,TGTGCCAGCAGCTCCACGCCAGGGATTAATTCACCCCTCCACTTT,TRBV11-2,TRBJ1-6,.,.
CASSQASYGYTF,TGCGCCAGCAGCCAAGCCAGCTATGGCTACACCTTC,TRBV4-1,TRBJ1-2,.,few
CASLRGLTEAFF,TGTGCCAGCTTGAGGGGGCTCACTGAAGCTTTCTTT,TRBV2,TRBJ1-1,TRBD1,few
CASSLYDVHRSDTQYF,TGTGCCAGCAGTTTATACGACGTCCATAGGTCAGATACGCAGTATTTT,TRBV27,TRBJ2-3,.,.
CASSLTSSNSPLHF,TGTGCCAGCAGCCTTACATCCTCTAATTCACCCCTCCACTTT,TRBV3-1,TRBJ1-6,.,many
CASSEDQNRQYF,TGTGCCAGCAGTGAAGACCAGAACAGGCAGTACTTC,TRBV2,TRBJ2-7,.,few
CASSVEGSRGADTQYF,TGTGCCAGCAGCGTAGAAGGTTCGAGGGGGGCAGATACGCAGTATTTT,TRBV9,TRBJ2-3,.,few
CASSLVVGRLSGANVLTF,TGCGCCAGCAGCTTGGTTGTCGGGAGGCTTTCTGGGGCCAACGTCCTGACTTTC,TRBV5-1,TRBJ2-6,TRBD2,.
CSALAEYSYEQYF,TGCAGTGCTCTTGCGGAGTACTCCTACGAGCAGTACTTC,TRBV20-1,TRBJ2-7,.,few
CASSLVAGGQVTGELFF,TGTGCCAGCAGCTTAGTTGCGGGGGGGCAGGTCACCGGGGAGCTGTTTTTT,TRBV11-2,TRBJ2-2,TRBD2,few
CASSYPAATNEKLFF,TGTGCCAGTTCTTATCCCGCGGCAACTAATGAAAAACTGTTTTTT,TRBV5-6,TRBJ1-4,.,.
CASSATGTGALAKDIQYF,TGTGCCAGTAGTGCCACCGGGACAGGGGCGCTAGCTAAGGACATTCAGTACTTC,TRBV19,TRBJ2-4,TRBD1,few
CSARKPNSPLHF,TGCAGTGCTAGAAAGCCTAATTCACCCCTCCACTTT,TRBV20-1,TRBJ1-6,.,few
CSDRTGEYGYTF,TGCAGCGACCGGACAGGGGAATATGGCTACACCTTC,TRBV29-1,TRBJ1-2,TRBD1,few
CSATPPGTVNTEAFF,TGCAGCGCCACCCCTCCCGGGACAGTGAACACTGAAGCTTTCTTT,TRBV29-1,TRBJ1-1,TRBD1,few
CAITGTADMNTEAFF,TGTGCCATCACCGGGACAGCAGACATGAACACTGAAGCTTTCTTT,TRBV10-3,TRBJ1-1,TRBD1,few
CASSFTGNTIYF,TGTGCCAGCAGTTTTACGGGAAACACCATATATTTT,TRBV12-3/TRBV12-4,TRBJ1-3,.,.
CSALPAGDWGDTQYF,TGCAGTGCTCTCCCAGCGGGGGATTGGGGAGATACGCAGTATTTT,TRBV20-1,TRBJ2-3,TRBD2,few
CATSGGITDTQYF,TGTGCCACCAGTGGAGGGATCACAGATACGCAGTATTTT,TRBV24-1,TRBJ2-3,.,few